The 21 T cell receptor beta chains given below trace back to one sample, sequenced in a study of blood T cells in healthy people across ages. Next came a second PCR, run for roughly 6 to 11 cycles, which used a sample-barcoded 5' primer along with a J-beta primer mix. TCRdb processed the 5' RACE reads anew with MiXCR; each CDR3 protein has one entry. The sample holds approximately 800,000 distinct CDR3 sequences; roughly 35% are singletons and the top ten take under 15%. The sample taken for sequencing was blood. Receptors originate from a man between 18 and 35 years old in good health.

This clonotype appeared a few times. The V call is TRBV27, the J call TRBJ1-1, with no clear D. CDR1 is MNHEY and CDR2 is SMNVEV in the germline V gene (reference sequence). V was pared by 7 bases and J by 4 bases, with 13 bases between. CDR3 size: 13 residues. The CDR3 here is CASKEGRRTEAFF. In DNA form, the CDR3 reads TGTGCCAGCAAGGAGGGCAGGCGCACTGAAGCTTTCTTT.

This clonotype has more than one count but fewer than ten. The chain combines TRBV5-1 with TRBJ2-3; D possibly uses TRBD1 or TRBD2 (6 bases each). The length of the CDR3 is 15 residues. Germline V gene data show CDR1 as SGHRS and CDR2 as YFSETQ. The ends were cut back, 6 bases at V and 2 bases at J, with 16 bases in the middle. CDR3 DNA: TGCGCCAGCAAGGGGGGCGTTTATCACACAGATACGCAGTATTTT. Translation: CASKGGVYHTDTQYF.

Ten or more counts support this clonotype. The gene calls are TRBV20-1 and TRBJ2-1; 8 positions match TRBD2. The CDR3 has 15 residues. The V and J ends lost 3 bases and 0 bases, in that order; junction bases with no gene match: 4. Germline-derived CDR1 and CDR2 are DFQATT and SNEGSKA (reference sequence). The CDR3 sequence: CSARGSGSSYNEQFF. CDR3 in DNA: TGCAGTGCTAGGGGGAGCGGGAGCTCCTACAATGAGCAGTTCTTC.

The rearrangement uses TRBV6-6 and TRBJ1-4, with no clear D. The CDR3 has 14 residues. Germline lookup yields CDR1 MNHNY and CDR2 SVGAGI (reference sequence). V dropped 9 bases and J dropped 1 base, with 12 bases sitting between them. The CDR3 reads CASTRAVTNEKLFF. CDR3 in DNA: TGTGCCAGTACCCGGGCGGTAACTAATGAAAAACTGTTTTTT.

This clonotype occurred many times. V usage is TRBV10-3 and J usage is TRBJ2-3; D not certain. The length of the CDR3 is 15 residues. V shed 3 bases and J shed 1 base, with 11 bases lying between them. Germline CDR1 and CDR2: ENHRY and SYGVKD. The CDR3 spells CAISDLDVGTDTQYF. In DNA form, the CDR3 reads TGTGCCATCAGTGATCTTGACGTTGGCACAGATACGCAGTATTTT.

This clonotype was seen only once. CDR3 protein: CASSFLPVGLAGETQFF. The CDR3 DNA is TGTGCCAGCAGCTTCCTTCCCGTAGGACTAGCGGGTGAGACCCAGTTCTTC. The gene calls are TRBV7-3 and TRBJ2-1, with 11 bases aligning to TRBD2. The CDR3 totals 17 residues. Germline trimming cut 3 bases from V and 13 bases from J; bases unmatched to any gene: 17. The V gene's germline CDR1 is SGHTA and CDR2 FQGTGA.

This clonotype was detected a few times. The chain uses TRBV11-1 and TRBJ1-1; no definite D call. Germline V gene lookup returns CDR1 SGHAT and CDR2 FQDESV (reference sequence). The germline V and J ends were trimmed by 5 bases and 0 bases, with 13 bases remaining between them. The CDR3 extends over 15 amino acids. For the CDR3, the DNA is TGTGCCAGCAGCCCTCGTAAAGTGATGAACACTGAAGCTTTCTTT. It translates to CASSPRKVMNTEAFF.

This clonotype was counted between two and nine times. The chain recombines TRBV18 with TRBJ1-3; D is undetermined. The CDR3 runs 16 residues. V was pared by 3 bases and J by 4 bases, with 16 bases between. Germline V gene sequence: CDR1 KGHSH, CDR2 LQKENI. CDR3: CASSPNIVEVGNTIYF. CDR3 bases: TGTGCCAGCTCACCCAATATAGTGGAAGTCGGAAACACCATATATTTT.

This clonotype has a handful of counts. V is TRBV6-1 and J is TRBJ1-2; no clear D gene. The CDR3 covers 16 residues. V shed 6 bases and J shed 4 bases, with 21 bases lying between them. The germline CDR1 and CDR2 sequences are MNHNS and SASEGT. This CDR3 reads CASRRWAETDPYGYTF. In DNA form, the CDR3 reads TGTGCCAGCAGGCGCTGGGCCGAGACGGATCCCTATGGCTACACCTTC.

The rearrangement links TRBV6-2 or TRBV6-3 to TRBJ1-2, with 7 nucleotides matching TRBD1. The V gene's germline CDR1 is MNHEY and CDR2 SVGEGT. CDR3 length: 12 amino acids. V lost 6 bases, J lost 6 bases, and 4 bases stayed unmatched. The CDR3 reads CASSGQVHGYTF. The CDR3 region has the DNA TGTGCCAGCAGCGGACAGGTCCATGGCTACACCTTC.

The rearrangement uses TRBV28 and TRBJ2-7; D may be TRBD2 (5 bases). The V end was cut by 7 bases, the J end by 2 bases, with 18 bases between. CDR3 length equals 15 residues. Germline loops: CDR1 MDHEN, CDR2 SYDVKM. The CDR3 loop is CASTSRPGGPYEQYF. CDR3 DNA sequence: TGTGCCAGCACCTCTAGGCCAGGAGGACCCTACGAGCAGTACTTC.

This clonotype was detected many times. The V call is TRBV21-1, the J call TRBJ2-1; the listed D gene, TRBD2, was not tested against the DNA. TRBV21-1 is labeled a pseudogene. The CDR3 is 18 residues long. This CDR3 is CASSPIHQRGPYYNEQFF. The CDR3 coding sequence is TGTGCCAGCAGCCCGATCCACCAGCGGGGGCCCTACTACAATGAGCAGTTCTTC.

The chain carries TRBV15 and TRBJ2-3; D call uncertain. Germline assignment: CDR1 LNHNV and CDR2 YYDKDF (reference sequence). With 0 bases removed from V and 4 bases from J, the gap between germline ends came to 14 bases. The CDR3 runs to 16 residues. CDR3 in DNA: TGTGCCACCAGCAGAGATCTGGCGGCAACGGCAGATACGCAGTATTTT. This sequence encodes CATSRDLAATADTQYF.

For this clonotype: This sequence may be a read error, since a much larger clone differs from it by one base. CDR3 bases: TGTGCCAGCAGGTTAGCGGCCAAATACAATGAGCAGTTCTTC. This translates into CASRLAAKYNEQFF. The genes are TRBV12-3 or TRBV12-4 and TRBJ2-1; D perhaps matches TRBD2 (6 bases). This CDR3 contains 14 residues.

The chain carries TRBV5-6 and TRBJ2-1; no clear D. The germline V and J ends were trimmed by 6 bases and 1 base, with 20 bases remaining between them. The CDR3 is 17 residues long. Per the germline V gene, CDR1 is SGHDT and CDR2 is YYEEEE. The DNA for the CDR3 is TGTGCCAGCACCCCCTGGTCGCGTTCCGTTTCCTACAATGAGCAGTTCTTC. It specifies CASTPWSRSVSYNEQFF.

In nucleotides, the CDR3 is TGCAGTGCTAGAGATAAGAGCCTCTCTGGAAACACCATATATTTT. Its translation: CSARDKSLSGNTIYF. This chain links TRBV20-1 with TRBJ1-3; D gene uncertain. Deletions cut 0 bases from V and 0 bases from J, with 9 bases between. Germline lookup yields CDR1 DFQATT and CDR2 SNEGSKA (reference sequence). CDR3 length: 15 amino acids.

This clonotype was observed a few times. The genes are TRBV3-1 and TRBJ2-7, with D possibly called TRBD1 or TRBD2 (7 bases each). This CDR3 has 16 amino acids. Germline CDR1 reads LGHDT; CDR2 reads YNNKEL (reference sequence). The ends were cut back, 2 bases at V and 7 bases at J, with 21 bases in the middle. For the CDR3, the DNA is TGTGCCAGCAGCCAAAGGGGGGGCAGGGGGTACAATGAGCAGTACTTC. It is translated as CASSQRGGRGYNEQYF.

This clonotype was recorded a few times. V usage is TRBV7-9 and J usage is TRBJ2-3; tentatively, D is TRBD1 or TRBD2 (5 bases each). Germline assignment: CDR1 SEHNR and CDR2 FQNEAQ (reference sequence). The CDR3 is made up of 15 amino acids. The V end lost 2 bases, the J end lost 6 bases, and 15 bases lay between the germline ends. The CDR3 is CASSLRDPRIDTQYF. The CDR3 coding sequence is TGTGCCAGCAGCTTAAGGGACCCCCGAATTGATACGCAGTATTTT.

The chain joins TRBV4-3 to TRBJ1-1; D remains unclear. Germline values: CDR1 LGHNA, CDR2 YSLEER. Trimming left V 0 bases short and J 8 bases short, with 16 bases between. The CDR3 spans 15 residues. The CDR3 sequence is CASSQDFNTQPEAFF. The CDR3 nucleotides read TGCGCCAGCAGCCAAGATTTCAATACCCAGCCAGAAGCTTTCTTT.

Notes on this clonotype: A much larger clonotype is one base distant, so this may be a read error. J is TRBJ2-3 and V is TRBV7-6; D is uncertain. CDR3 length: 15 residues. The germline CDR1 and CDR2 sequences are SGHVS and FNYEAQ. CDR3: CASSPARGFTDTRYF. The CDR3 bases are TGTGCCAGCAGCCCAGCCCGAGGCTTCACAGATACGCGGTATTTT.

J is TRBJ1-2 and V is TRBV4-2; D is perhaps TRBD1 (6 bases). The CDR3 sequence is 15 residues long. V dropped 4 bases and J dropped 5 bases, with 17 bases sitting between them. From germline, CDR1 is LGHNA and CDR2 YNFKEQ. CDR3 loop: CASSPREGEGYGYTF. As DNA, the CDR3 is TGTGCCAGCAGCCCCCGTGAGGGGGAAGGGTATGGCTACACCTTC.